Included here is one T cell receptor beta chain sequence, with context. The data were taken from a study of OX40 agonist ivuxolimab in advanced cancers. The data were produced by immunoSEQ multiplex PCR, yet TCRdb's version contains in-frame clones alone and is incomplete. The sample records tens of thousands of clones, more than 75% being singletons. This CDR3 has 14 residues. Germline V gene sequence: CDR1 ENHRY, CDR2 SYGVKD. Trimming stripped 2 bases from V and 6 bases from J, with 10 bases between. The TCR originated in an adult with an advanced solid tumor such as melanoma, head and neck, liver or kidney cancer. This sequence joins TRBV10-3 and TRBJ2-2; TRBD2 might be the D (5 bases). This sample comprised CD4+ or CD8+ T cells sorted from blood, obtained in a trial of the OX40 agonist ivuxolimab. The CDR3 region is CAISETSRAGELFF. CDR3 in DNA: TGTGCCATCAGTGAGACTTCGAGGGCCGGGGAGCTGTTTTTT.